This T cell receptor beta chain was sequenced in a study of cytomegalovirus exposure and HLA in healthy donors. Study context: Earlier sequencing of 150 million to 200 million T cells yielded 100 million to 120 million unique TCR beta sequences. Study results and caveats: Exclusion as indistinguishable affected some V segments, including TRBV6-2 and TRBV6-3. An analysis was carried out later, and it reportedly showed fewer N-insertions in an Asian-associated ancestry cluster than the approximately 610-donor mean.

The PCR ran on 60 Vbeta and 13 Jbeta primers. Measured with immunoSEQ multiplex PCR; TCRdb has only the in-frame clones, and not every one. The sample carries 200,000 or so clones, around 85% recorded once. Germline lookup yields CDR1 LNHDA and CDR2 SQIVND (reference sequence). This CDR3 has 18 residues. V gave up 6 bases and J gave up 3 bases; unmatched junction bases: 16. Concerning this clone itself: Its specificity is unknown.

This rearrangement joins TRBV19 to TRBJ2-7; 11 bases match TRBD2. The sample was PBMCs. The TCR originated in a man aged 50-60 years in good health and CMV-seronegative. CDR3 nucleotide sequence: TGTGCCAGTAGCTTAATGTTGACTAGCGGGATTCGGGTCTACGAGCAGTACTTC. Translation: CASSLMLTSGIRVYEQYF. Full variable domain (outside the CDR3, taken from reference TRBV19 and TRBJ2-7): DGGITQSPKYLFRKEGQNVTLSCEQNLNHDAMYWYRQDPGQGLRLIYYSQIVNDFQKGDIAEGYSVSREKKESFPLTVTSAQKNPTAFYLCASSLMLTSGIRVYEQYFGPGTRLTVT.